Detailed here is one TCR beta chain. The antigen is unknown. The sample originates from a study of blood T cells in healthy people across ages. Study outcomes and limitations: Among long-lived donors, naive CD4+ cells were more numerous and diversity higher than in aged donors. A roughly linear fall in TCR beta diversity per million T cells was seen with increasing age.

Each sample had at least 7 million PBMCs isolated. With a J-beta primer mix and a sample-barcoded 5' primer, a second PCR ran roughly 6 to 11 cycles. TCRdb passed the 5' RACE reads through MiXCR, listing each CDR3 protein once. This sample has 750,000 to 950,000 distinct CDR3 sequences, with about 55% found just once. The CDR3 is made up of 15 amino acids. Germline assignment: CDR1 LNHNV and CDR2 YYDKDF (reference sequence). V was trimmed by 1 base and J by 1 base, leaving 9 bases between them. The chain links TRBV15 to TRBJ2-3; D might be TRBD1 or TRBD2, each matching 5 bases. This TCR came from an older man in good health. The sample was blood. The CDR3 region has the DNA TGTGCCACCAGCAGAGGGGGGTCCGGCACAGATACGCAGTATTTT. Residues: CATSRGGSGTDTQYF. The complete variable domain, with remaining parts taken from reference TRBV15 and TRBJ2-3, reads DAMVIQNPRYQVTQFGKPVTLSCSQTLNHNVMYWYQQKSSQAPKLLFHYYDKDFNNEADTPDNFQSRRPNTSFCFLDIRSPGLGDTAMYLCATSRGGSGTDTQYFGPGTRLTVL.